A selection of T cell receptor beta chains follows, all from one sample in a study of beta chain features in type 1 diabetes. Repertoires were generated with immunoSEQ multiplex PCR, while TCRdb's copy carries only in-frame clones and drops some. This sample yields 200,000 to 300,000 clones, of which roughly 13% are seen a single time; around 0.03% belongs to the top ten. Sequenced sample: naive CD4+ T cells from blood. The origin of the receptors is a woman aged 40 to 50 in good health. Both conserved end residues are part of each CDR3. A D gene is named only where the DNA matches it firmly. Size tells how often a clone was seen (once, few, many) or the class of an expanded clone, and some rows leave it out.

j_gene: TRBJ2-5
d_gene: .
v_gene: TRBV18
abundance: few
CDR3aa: CASSPIEETQYF
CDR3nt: TGTGCCAGCTCACCAATAGAAGAGACCCAGTACTTC

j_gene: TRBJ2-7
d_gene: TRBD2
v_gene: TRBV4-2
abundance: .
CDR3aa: CASSHTSSGGAYEQYF
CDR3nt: TGTGCCAGCAGCCATACTTCTAGCGGGGGGGCCTACGAGCAGTACTTC

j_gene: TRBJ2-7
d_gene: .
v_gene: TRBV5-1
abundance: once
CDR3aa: CASSLEGGPYEQYF
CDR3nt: TGCGCCAGCAGCTTGGAAGGGGGACCCTACGAGCAGTACTTC

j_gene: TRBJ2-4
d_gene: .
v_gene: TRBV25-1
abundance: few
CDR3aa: CASSEVTGPAKNIQYF
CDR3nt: TGTGCCAGCAGTGAAGTTACAGGGCCGGCCAAAAACATTCAGTACTTC

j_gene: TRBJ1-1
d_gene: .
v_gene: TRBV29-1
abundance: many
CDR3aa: CSGGQMNTEAFF
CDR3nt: TGCAGCGGGGGCCAGATGAACACTGAAGCTTTCTTT

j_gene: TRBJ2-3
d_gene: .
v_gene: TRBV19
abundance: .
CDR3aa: CASSPGIGPVLNTQYF
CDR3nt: TGTGCCAGTAGCCCAGGGATCGGACCGGTTCTAAATACGCAGTATTTT

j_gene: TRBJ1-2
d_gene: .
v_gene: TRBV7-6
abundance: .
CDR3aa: CASSLGVGTPSANYGYTF
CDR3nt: TGTGCCAGCAGCTTAGGGGTTGGGACACCCTCAGCTAACTATGGCTACACCTTC

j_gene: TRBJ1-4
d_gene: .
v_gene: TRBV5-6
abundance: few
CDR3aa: CASSRGKKLFF
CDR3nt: TGTGCCAGCAGCCGAGGGAAAAAACTGTTTTTT

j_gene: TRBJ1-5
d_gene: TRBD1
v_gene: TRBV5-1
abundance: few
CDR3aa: CASSETGTGRQPQHF
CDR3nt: TGCGCCAGCAGCGAAACCGGGACAGGAAGGCAGCCCCAGCATTTT

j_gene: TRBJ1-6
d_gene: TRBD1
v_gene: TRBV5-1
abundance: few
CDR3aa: CASSLIEGASPSYNSPLHF
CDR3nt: TGCGCCAGCAGCTTGATCGAGGGGGCATCGCCGTCCTATAATTCACCCCTCCACTTT

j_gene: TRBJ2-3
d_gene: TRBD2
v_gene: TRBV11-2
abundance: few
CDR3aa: CASSFRVSGGTWTDTQYF
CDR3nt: TGTGCCAGCAGCTTTAGAGTTAGCGGGGGGACGTGGACAGATACGCAGTATTTT

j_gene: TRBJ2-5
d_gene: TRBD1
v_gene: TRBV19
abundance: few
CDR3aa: CASRDRGQEETQYF
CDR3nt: TGTGCCAGTCGGGACAGGGGGCAAGAAGAGACCCAGTACTTC

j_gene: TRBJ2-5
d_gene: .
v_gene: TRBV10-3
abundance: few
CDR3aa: CAIRGDRGHAGGETQYF
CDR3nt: TGTGCCATCAGAGGTGACAGGGGGCACGCGGGAGGGGAGACCCAGTACTTC

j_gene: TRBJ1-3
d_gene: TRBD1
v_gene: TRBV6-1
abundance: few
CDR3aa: CASSEARVTGGAYF
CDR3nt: TGTGCCAGCAGTGAAGCGAGAGTCACAGGGGGTGCATATTTT

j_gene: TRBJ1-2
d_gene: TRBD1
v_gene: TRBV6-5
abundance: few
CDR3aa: CASSTGTGGGYTF
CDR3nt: TGTGCCAGCAGCACCGGGACAGGGGGAGGCTACACCTTC

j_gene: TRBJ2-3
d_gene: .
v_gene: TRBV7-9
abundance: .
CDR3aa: CASSISSIDTQYF
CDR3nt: TGTGCCAGCAGTATCTCTAGCATCGATACGCAGTATTTT

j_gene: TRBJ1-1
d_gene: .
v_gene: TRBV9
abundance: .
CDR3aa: CASSVQGFATEAFF
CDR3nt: TGTGCCAGCAGCGTACAGGGGTTTGCCACTGAAGCTTTCTTT

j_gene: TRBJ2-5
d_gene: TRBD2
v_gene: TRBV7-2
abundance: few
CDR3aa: CASSPPTSGGARETQYF
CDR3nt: TGTGCCAGCAGCCCCCCCACTAGCGGGGGGGCTCGAGAGACCCAGTACTTC

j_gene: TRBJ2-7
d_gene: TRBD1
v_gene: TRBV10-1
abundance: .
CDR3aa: CASSAGQGRHEQYF
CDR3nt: TGCGCCAGCAGTGCCGGACAGGGGAGGCACGAGCAGTACTTC

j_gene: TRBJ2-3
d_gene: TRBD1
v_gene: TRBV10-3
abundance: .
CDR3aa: CAARAGTGQTDTQYF
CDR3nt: TGTGCCGCCAGGGCGGGGACAGGTCAAACAGATACGCAGTATTTT

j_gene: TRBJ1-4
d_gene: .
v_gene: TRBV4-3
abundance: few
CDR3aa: CASSQTATNEKLFF
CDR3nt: TGCGCCAGCAGCCAGACAGCAACTAATGAAAAACTGTTTTTT

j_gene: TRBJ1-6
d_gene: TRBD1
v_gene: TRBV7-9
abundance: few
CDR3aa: CASSPSSGTGSNSPLHF
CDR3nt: TGTGCCAGCAGCCCATCTTCCGGGACAGGGAGTAATTCACCCCTCCACTTT

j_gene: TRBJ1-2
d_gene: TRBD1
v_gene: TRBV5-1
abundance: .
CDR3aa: CASSLGQGARRDYGYTF
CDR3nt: TGCGCCAGCAGCTTAGGTCAGGGGGCGCGACGAGACTATGGCTACACCTTC

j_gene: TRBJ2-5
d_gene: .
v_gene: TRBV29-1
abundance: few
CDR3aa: CSTEDSQETQYF
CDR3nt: TGCAGCACTGAGGACAGCCAAGAGACCCAGTACTTC

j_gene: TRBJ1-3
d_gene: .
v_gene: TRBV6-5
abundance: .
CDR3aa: CASSYGPGSGNTIYF
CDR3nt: TGTGCCAGCAGTTATGGTCCCGGCTCTGGAAACACCATATATTTT

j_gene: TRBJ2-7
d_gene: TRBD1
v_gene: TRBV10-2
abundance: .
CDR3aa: CASSWDRGGTYEQYF
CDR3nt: TGCGCCAGCAGTTGGGACAGGGGGGGGACCTACGAGCAGTACTTC

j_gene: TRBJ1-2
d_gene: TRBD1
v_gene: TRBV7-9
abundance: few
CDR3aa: CASSALKDRGGAF
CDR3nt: TGTGCCAGCAGCGCCCTGAAAGACAGGGGGGGCGCCTTC

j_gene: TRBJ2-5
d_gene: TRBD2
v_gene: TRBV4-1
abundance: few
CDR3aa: CASSQEGTSGSETQYF
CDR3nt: TGCGCCAGCAGCCAAGAAGGGACTAGCGGCTCAGAGACCCAGTACTTC

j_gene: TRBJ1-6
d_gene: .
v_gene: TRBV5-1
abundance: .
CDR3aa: CASSLEGVSYNSPLHF
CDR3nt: TGCGCCAGCAGCTTGGAAGGGGTCTCCTATAATTCACCCCTCCACTTT

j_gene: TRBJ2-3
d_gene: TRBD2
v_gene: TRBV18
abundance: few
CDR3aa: CASSPRLAGGPVGTDTQYF
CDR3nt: TGTGCCAGCTCACCTCGGCTAGCGGGGGGCCCTGTCGGCACAGATACGCAGTATTTT

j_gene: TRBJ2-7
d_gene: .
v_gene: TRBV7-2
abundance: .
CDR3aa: CASSHRTDLEQYF
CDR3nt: TGTGCCAGCAGCCATAGGACTGACCTCGAGCAGTACTTC

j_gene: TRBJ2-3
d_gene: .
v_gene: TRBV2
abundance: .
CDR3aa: CASRDYRIVRDTQYF
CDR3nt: TGTGCCAGCAGGGACTATCGAATAGTCCGAGATACGCAGTATTTT

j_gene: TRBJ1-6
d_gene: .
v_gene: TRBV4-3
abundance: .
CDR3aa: CASSQDPGSSSYNSPLHF
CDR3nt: TGCGCCAGCAGCCAAGATCCAGGGTCTAGCTCCTATAATTCACCCCTCCACTTT

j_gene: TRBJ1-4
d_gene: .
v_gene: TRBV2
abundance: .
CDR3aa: CASNEDNEKLFF
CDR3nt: TGTGCCAGCAACGAGGATAATGAAAAACTGTTTTTT

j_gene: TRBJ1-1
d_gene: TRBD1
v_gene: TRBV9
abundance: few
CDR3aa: CASSALPGTGLGVDF
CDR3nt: TGTGCCAGCAGCGCGCTGCCTGGGACAGGGTTGGGGGTAGACTTT